Here is one T cell receptor (beta chain) with its context. Antigen specificity is unknown. One end of the junction does not line up with germline, which may come from a read error. TCRdb fed the 5' RACE reads into MiXCR, producing one record per CDR3 protein. The sample carries fewer than 700,000 distinct CDR3 sequences, less than 25% recorded once. The source of the sample is a study of T-cell memory formation after mild COVID-19. Study-wide results and caveats: Memory cells collected pre-infection included some clones that later responded, suggesting cross-reactive memory joined.

The CDR3 length is 13 residues. In germline, CDR1 is SGHAT, CDR2 FQNNGV. This chain links TRBV11-2 with TRBJ1-2, with TRBD1 matching over 9 bases. The specimen was PBMCs or a T cell subset sorted from them (not recorded which). The TCR originated in an adult woman who had mild COVID-19 (a few samples of this study predate the infection). Cell type and time point are not known. The CDR3 loop reads CASSSRVRDREIF. The CDR3 nucleotides read TGTGCCAGCAGCTCAAGAGTAAGGGACAGGGAGATCTTC.